This TCR beta chain appears in the sequencing data of a study of immune characterization of retroperitoneal liposarcoma. In TCRdb, the PCR reads were re-called with MiXCR into one record per CDR3 protein. The sample holds 6,500 to 7,500 distinct CDR3 sequences; around 30% are singletons and the top ten take around 30%. The CDR3 loop spans 14 amino acids. J lost 4 bases, V lost 5 bases, and 8 bases had no gene match. CDR1 is MNHNS and CDR2 is SASEGT in the germline V gene. Sequencing was performed on tumor tissue. This sequence originates from a female donor with retroperitoneal liposarcoma. V usage is TRBV6-1 and J usage is TRBJ2-7; 7 nucleotides align to TRBD1. The CDR3 coding sequence is TGTGCCAGCAGTAGAAAGGGGGCGGCGTACGAGCAGTACTTC. This gives the protein CASSRKGAAYEQYF.